The 10 T cell receptor beta chains presented below share a single source sample, sequenced in a study of a mutant IDH1 vaccine in newly diagnosed glioma. The time point: week 11, during vaccination. A single vaccine dose contained 300 ug of mutant IDH1 20-mer peptide, and topical imiquimod was used with it. No antigen has been assigned to these receptors. The assay was immunoSEQ multiplex PCR, and TCRdb's table has in-frame clones only and misses some. The sample lists about 64,000 clones, approximately 84% seen once, with about 8.2% in the top ten. The source was PBMCs, collected from a glioma patient whose treatment included an IDH1 peptide vaccine. Every receptor here comes from a woman aged 45-60 years with glioma.

The chain joins TRBV5-4 to TRBJ1-6, with D perhaps matching TRBD1 (5 bases). V was clipped by 0 bases and J by 0 bases, with 10 bases between them. CDR1 and CDR2 (germline): SGHNT, YYREEE (reference sequence). This CDR3 is built from 17 residues. CDR3 coding DNA: TGTGCCAGCAGCTTGGCTGAGGGGAGCTCCTATAATTCACCCCTCCACTTT. Its translation: CASSLAEGSSYNSPLHF. Full variable domain (remainder filled in from reference TRBV5-4 and TRBJ1-6): ETGVTQSPTHLIKTRGQQVTLRCSSQSGHNTVSWYQQALGQGPQFIFQYYREEENGRGNFPPRFSGLQFPNYSSELNVNALELDDSALYLCASSLAEGSSYNSPLHFGNGTRLTVT.

This clone is labeled as medium-sized. V usage is TRBV19 and J usage is TRBJ2-1; TRBD2 matches at 8 bases. The CDR3 contains 15 residues. The trim removed 3 bases at V and 3 bases at J, leaving 4 bases unmatched. CDR1 is LNHDA and CDR2 is SQIVND in the germline V gene (reference sequence). CDR3 protein: CASSMSGGIYNEQFF. CDR3 nucleotides: TGTGCCAGTAGTATGTCGGGGGGGATCTACAATGAGCAGTTCTTC.

The CDR3 region has the DNA TGTGCCAGCAGCTTGGTCCCTTTGGAGCGGGGGTTCTCCTACGAGCAGTACTTC. Translated, it gives CASSLVPLERGFSYEQYF. This chain uses TRBV5-6 with TRBJ2-7, with 8 bases lining up with TRBD2. The CDR3 is 18 amino acids. The V gene end was trimmed by 0 bases and the J gene end by 0 bases; junction bases not matched to a gene: 11. Germline loops: CDR1 SGHDT, CDR2 YYEEEE. Together with reference TRBV5-6 and TRBJ2-7, the CDR3 gives the full variable domain: DAGVTQSPTHLIKTRGQQVTLRCSPKSGHDTVSWYQQALGQGPQFIFQYYEEEERQRGNFPDRFSGHQFPNYSSELNVNALLLGDSALYLCASSLVPLERGFSYEQYFGPGTRLTVT.

This clone was observed once. The gene calls are TRBV4-2 and TRBJ1-1; tentative D call: TRBD1 (5 bases). From germline, CDR1 is LGHNA and CDR2 YNFKEQ. The V end was cut by 1 base, the J end by 9 bases, with 15 bases between. CDR3 size: 14 residues. CDR3 DNA sequence: TGTGCCAGCAGCCAAGTTTCCGGCAGGGACCAAGCTTTCTTT. Residues: CASSQVSGRDQAFF.

The chain has TRBV9 and TRBJ1-6; TRBD1 is a possible D gene (6 bases). This CDR3 contains 15 residues. The germline V gene encodes CDR1 SGDLS and CDR2 YYNGEE. V was cut by 0 bases and J by 6 bases, with 10 bases left in between. CDR3 in amino acids: CASSVEGDGNSPLHF. The CDR3 DNA sequence: TGTGCCAGCAGCGTAGAGGGGGACGGTAATTCACCCCTCCACTTT.

Only a few counts were recorded for this clone. As DNA, the CDR3 is TGTGCCAGCAGCCTGAACACCGGGGAGCTGTTTTTT. Its protein is CASSLNTGELFF. This chain connects TRBV14 to TRBJ2-2; D uncertain. Trimming left V 4 bases short and J 1 base short, with 1 base between. Germline CDR1 and CDR2: SGHDN and FVKESK. The length of the CDR3 is 12 residues.

This chain uses TRBV4-2 with TRBJ2-7; maybe TRBD2 (6 bases). The length of the CDR3 is 15 residues. Germline values: CDR1 LGHNA, CDR2 YNFKEQ. Trimming pared 0 bases from V and 2 bases from J, leaving 11 bases between. The CDR3 is CASSQETWGAYEQYF. CDR3 DNA sequence: TGTGCCAGCAGCCAAGAGACGTGGGGGGCCTACGAGCAGTACTTC.

This chain uses TRBV5-1 with TRBJ2-7, with 7 bases that match TRBD1. The trim removed 3 bases at V and 3 bases at J, leaving 3 bases unmatched. The CDR3 consists of 13 residues. CDR1 SGHRS and CDR2 YFSETQ come from the germline V gene. CDR3 sequence: CASSSGTDYEQYF. The CDR3 DNA follows: TGCGCCAGCAGCTCTGGGACAGACTACGAGCAGTACTTC.

The CDR3 protein is CASSESRGDEKLFF. The CDR3 bases are TGTGCCAGCAGTGAATCGAGGGGAGACGAAAAACTGTTTTTT. The rearrangement uses TRBV2 and TRBJ1-4, with D maybe TRBD1 (5 bases). The germline CDR1 and CDR2 sequences are SNHLY and FYNNEI. The V gene lost 2 bases and the J gene lost 8 bases, with 12 bases spanning the gap. The CDR3 is made up of 14 amino acids.

This clone appeared a few times. The rearrangement uses TRBV7-2 and TRBJ1-5; D unresolved. The CDR3 sequence is 13 residues long. V was trimmed by 4 bases and J by 9 bases, leaving 13 bases between them. Germline CDR1 SGHTA, CDR2 FQGNSA. The CDR3 DNA sequence: TGTGCCAGCAGCTCCCGCGGGGAGCCGCCCCAGCATTTT. Encoded protein: CASSSRGEPPQHF.